These 22 T cell receptor beta chains came from one sample sequenced in a study of blood T cell repertoires in COVID-19. The assay was immunoSEQ multiplex PCR, and TCRdb's table has in-frame clones only and misses some. This sample has roughly 50,000 clones, with roughly 90% found just once. The sample was peripheral blood. These receptors all come from a human donor with active COVID-19. The donor label of this sample is uncertain.

The V and J genes are TRBV7-2 and TRBJ1-1; weak D call: TRBD1 (6 bases). The CDR3 runs to 13 residues. With 2 bases removed from V and 10 bases from J, the gap between germline ends came to 14 bases. Germline loops: CDR1 SGHTA, CDR2 FQGNSA. DNA of the CDR3: TGTGCCAGCAGCTTACAAGGGGTGGGGGCAGCTTTCTTT. It encodes CASSLQGVGAAFF.

DNA for the CDR3: TGCAGCGTCGGGTGGGGCGATAATTCACCCCTCCACTTT. Residues: CSVGWGDNSPLHF. This chain joins TRBV29-1 and TRBJ1-6; D is possibly TRBD1 (5 bases). The CDR3 consists of 13 residues. Trimming removed 6 bases at V and 5 bases at J, with 11 bases between. Germline CDR1 reads SQVTM; CDR2 reads ANQGSEA.

The CDR3 protein is CASSIGQGDGRTNEKLFF. The CDR3 DNA reads TGTGCCAGTAGTATCGGACAGGGTGATGGAAGAACTAATGAAAAACTGTTTTTT. The gene calls are TRBV19 and TRBJ1-4; 8 bases are shared with TRBD1. J gave up 1 base and V 3 bases, and 10 bases lay outside the gene matches. Germline CDR1 is LNHDA and CDR2 is SQIVND (reference sequence). The CDR3 extends over 18 amino acids. Looking up the rest from reference TRBV19 and TRBJ1-4 gives the full variable domain: DGGITQSPKYLFRKEGQNVTLSCEQNLNHDAMYWYRQDPGQGLRLIYYSQIVNDFQKGDIAEGYSVSREKKESFPLTVTSAQKNPTAFYLCASSIGQGDGRTNEKLFFGSGTQLSVL.

V gene TRBV7-2 combines with J gene TRBJ2-1; tentatively, D is TRBD1 (6 bases). This CDR3 region has 17 residues. Germline CDR1 and CDR2: SGHTA and FQGNSA. The V end lost 0 bases, the J end lost 1 base, and 13 bases lay between the germline ends. CDR3 coding DNA: TGTGCCAGCAGCTTAGCTTCTCAGGGGCCTTCCTACAATGAGCAGTTCTTC. Protein sequence: CASSLASQGPSYNEQFF.

The chain joins TRBV27 to TRBJ2-5; TRBD1 might be the D (5 bases). There are 13 residues in the CDR3. Germline-derived CDR1 and CDR2 are MNHEY and SMNVEV (reference sequence). Between the trimmed V and J ends, which lost 6 bases and 0 bases, there was a span of 8 bases. The CDR3 region has the DNA TGTGCCAGCAGATCAGGGTACCAAGAGACCCAGTACTTC. Protein: CASRSGYQETQYF.

The chain uses TRBV12-3 or TRBV12-4 and TRBJ1-1; unclear D gene. This CDR3 comprises 13 residues. Trimming stripped 3 bases from V and 3 bases from J, with 8 bases between. CDR3 bases: TGTGCCAGCAGTTTCGTCTACGACACTGAAGCTTTCTTT. It specifies CASSFVYDTEAFF.

The chain links TRBV5-1 to TRBJ2-1; D unclear. This CDR3 contains 11 residues. Germline CDR1 and CDR2: SGHRS and YFSETQ. Deletions cut 2 bases from V and 9 bases from J, with 6 bases between. This CDR3 is CASSFGGEQFF. The CDR3 coding sequence is TGCGCCAGCAGCTTCGGTGGTGAGCAGTTCTTC.

The chain links TRBV4-1 to TRBJ2-3, with 7 bases fitting TRBD2. CDR3 length equals 14 residues. Trimming at V came to 0 bases and at J to 8 bases, leaving 5 bases not matched to a gene. Germline values: CDR1 MGHRA, CDR2 YSYEKL. This CDR3 reads CASSQERWGGTQYF. DNA for the CDR3: TGCGCCAGCAGCCAAGAGAGGTGGGGGGGTACGCAGTATTTT.

Of note for this clone: This sample includes further DNA sequences coding for the same CDR3. The chain couples TRBV9 to TRBJ2-5, with 15 bases that match TRBD2. CDR1 and CDR2 from the germline V gene are SGDLS and YYNGEE. J was trimmed by 5 bases and V by 3 bases; bases with no gene match: 8. CDR3 size: 17 residues. Written as DNA, the CDR3 is TGTGCCAGCAGCGCCGGGACTAGCGGGGGGAGAGGCGAGACCCAGTACTTC. It is translated as CASSAGTSGGRGETQYF.

The gene calls are TRBV2 and TRBJ1-6; TRBD1 is a possible D gene (6 bases). The germline V gene encodes CDR1 SNHLY and CDR2 FYNNEI. CDR3 length: 15 amino acids. The germline V and J ends were trimmed by 4 bases and 7 bases, with 14 bases remaining between them. In DNA form, the CDR3 reads TGTGCCAGCAGTGTAAGGAGTAGGGGGAATTCACCCCTCCACTTT. Translation: CASSVRSRGNSPLHF.

This clone was seen more than once but under ten times. CDR3 nucleotide sequence: TGTGCCAGCAGCTTAGTGGTGATGTCCGGGCGGGGTTACAATGAGCAGTTCTTC. It encodes CASSLVVMSGRGYNEQFF. V gene TRBV7-2 combines with J gene TRBJ2-1; possibly TRBD2 for D (6 bases). Per germline, CDR1 SGHTA and CDR2 FQGNSA. CDR3 size: 18 residues. The V and J ends lost 1 base and 4 bases respectively, with 20 bases between them.

The chain carries TRBV4-2 and TRBJ2-1, with TRBD2 matching over 10 bases. This CDR3 spans 18 amino acids. Trimming at V came to 2 bases and at J to 6 bases, leaving 13 bases not matched to a gene. The germline CDR1 and CDR2 sequences are LGHNA and YNFKEQ. Here the CDR3 reads CASSQQGVAGGGFNEQFF. Written as DNA, the CDR3 is TGTGCCAGCAGCCAACAAGGGGTAGCGGGGGGAGGGTTCAATGAGCAGTTCTTC.

The chain combines TRBV25-1 with TRBJ1-6; 8 bases match TRBD1. This CDR3 spans 15 amino acids. Per germline, CDR1 MGHDK and CDR2 SYGVNS. V lost 2 bases and J lost 8; bases outside the gene matches: 5. The CDR3 region is CASSERGTGYSPLHF. The CDR3 coding sequence is TGTGCCAGCAGTGAAAGGGGGACAGGTTATTCACCCCTCCACTTT.

This sequence joins TRBV6-5 and TRBJ1-3; TRBD1 might be the D (5 bases). Trimming shortened V by 5 bases and J by 2 bases, and 10 bases separated the two germline ends. Germline V gene data show CDR1 as MNHEY and CDR2 as SVGAGI. This CDR3 is built from 14 residues. CDR3 sequence: CASSPGTTGNTIYF. The DNA for the CDR3 is TGTGCCAGCAGTCCAGGGACTACTGGAAACACCATATATTTT.

The chain is built from TRBV9 and TRBJ2-2, with D unresolved. V lost 3 bases and J lost 7, with 7 bases in between. The CDR3 has 12 amino acids. The germline V gene encodes CDR1 SGDLS and CDR2 YYNGEE. CDR3 residues: CASSAQNGELFF. The DNA for the CDR3 is TGTGCCAGCAGCGCGCAGAACGGGGAGCTGTTTTTT.

The V gene is TRBV27, the J gene TRBJ1-1; TRBD1 is a possible D gene (6 bases). V dropped 5 bases and J dropped 4 bases, with 14 bases sitting between them. The CDR3 sequence is 14 residues long. CDR1 is MNHEY, CDR2 SMNVEV, per germline (reference sequence). CDR3 amino acids: CASSLQGIGTEAFF. The CDR3, as DNA: TGTGCCAGCAGTCTACAGGGTATCGGCACTGAAGCTTTCTTT.

The chain recombines TRBV4-1 with TRBJ2-3; D perhaps matches TRBD1 (6 bases). This CDR3 has 18 amino acids. V was clipped by 1 base and J by 2 bases, with 19 bases between them. CDR1 and CDR2 from the germline V gene are MGHRA and YSYEKL. This CDR3 is CASSQGTTKDSSTDTQYF. The CDR3 coding sequence is TGCGCCAGCAGCCAAGGCACCACCAAGGACAGCTCCACAGATACGCAGTATTTT.

This rearrangement joins TRBV2 to TRBJ1-1, with D perhaps TRBD1 (5 bases). CDR3 size: 14 residues. Germline V gene lookup returns CDR1 SNHLY and CDR2 FYNNEI. Trimming took 8 bases from V and 0 from J, leaving 13 bases between them. The DNA of the CDR3 is TGTGCCAGCTTCAACCAGGGTCTGAACACTGAAGCTTTCTTT. It translates to CASFNQGLNTEAFF.

The chain links TRBV24-1 to TRBJ2-7, with TRBD1 matching over 8 bases. The trim removed 3 bases at V and 6 bases at J, leaving 9 bases unmatched. Germline CDR1 reads KGHDR; CDR2 reads SFDVKD. The CDR3 totals 15 residues. The CDR3 region is CATSDTDRVRGEQYF. The CDR3 region has the DNA TGTGCCACCAGTGATACGGACAGGGTAAGGGGCGAGCAGTACTTC.

The V call is TRBV18, the J call TRBJ2-7; D perhaps matches TRBD1 (5 bases). CDR1 KGHSH and CDR2 LQKENI come from the germline V gene. The V end was cut by 6 bases, the J end by 3 bases, with 15 bases between. The CDR3 totals 14 residues. CDR3 DNA: TGTGCCAGCTCCCCTAAAATAGACAGCTACGAGCAGTACTTC. Translation gives CASSPKIDSYEQYF.

The rearrangement uses TRBV4-1 and TRBJ2-3; D not certain. The CDR3 spans 12 residues. Trimming took off 4 bases at V and 6 bases at J, with 8 bases between the two ends. Germline values: CDR1 MGHRA, CDR2 YSYEKL. As DNA, the CDR3 is TGCGCCAGCAGCCTGACCGGGGATACGCAGTATTTT. Amino acid sequence: CASSLTGDTQYF.

The chain has TRBV19 and TRBJ1-2, with D unresolved. The CDR3 extends over 13 amino acids. Germline V lookup: CDR1 LNHDA, CDR2 SQIVND (reference sequence). Trimming took off 5 bases at V and 8 bases at J, with 15 bases between the two ends. The CDR3 DNA follows: TGTGCCAGTAGTTCGGCAGACATTACGGGCTACACCTTC. This translates into CASSSADITGYTF.